The rows below give T cell receptor beta chains drawn from one sample of a study of response to subunit inactivated influenza vaccine. A single record per CDR3 protein comes from TCRdb applying MiXCR to the RT-PCR reads. This sample has 500,000 to 700,000 distinct CDR3 sequences, with roughly a quarter found just once. Another study also made use of these data, one on T cells expressing NK-cell markers.

The input for sequencing was CD4+ T cells sorted from PBMCs, taken 11 to 12 days after vaccination. All receptors come from a man between 45 and 60 years old who received an inactivated influenza vaccine. Both conserved end residues are part of each CDR3. Each record gives: V gene, D gene, clone size, J gene, CDR3 DNA, CDR3 protein. D genes are given only for firm matches. For some rows the clone size is stated as once, few or many, or as a class when expanded; others skip it.

TRBV6-5,TRBD2,many,TRBJ2-2,TGTGCCAGCAGTTCCCTCCGCGGGGGTAGTGTGGAGCTGTTTTTT,CASSSLRGGSVELFF
TRBV20-1,TRBD2,.,TRBJ2-3,TGCAGTGCTATTTTGGGACTAGCGGGGGAAGTCACAGATACGCAGTATTTT,CSAILGLAGEVTDTQYF
TRBV20-1,.,few,TRBJ2-6,TGCAGTGCTAGAGAGGGGGCCGGGGCCAACGTCCTGACTTTC,CSAREGAGANVLTF
TRBV24-1,.,.,TRBJ2-5,TGTGCCACCAGTGACGGCAGGGAAGAGACCCAGTACTTC,CATSDGREETQYF
TRBV7-2,TRBD2,.,TRBJ2-2,TGTGCCAGCAGCCGCCTACCGGGACTAAAGTCCGGGGAGCTGTTTTTT,CASSRLPGLKSGELFF
TRBV12-3/TRBV12-4,.,.,TRBJ2-7,TGTGCCAGCGCGGCACTCTACGAGCAGTACTTC,CASAALYEQYF
TRBV10-3,TRBD1,few,TRBJ2-7,TGTGCCATCAGCACATACACAGGGGATAGCTCCTACGAGCAGTACTTC,CAISTYTGDSSYEQYF
TRBV11-3,.,few,TRBJ2-2,TGTGCCAGCTCGGGATTTAACACCGGGGAGCTGTTTTTT,CASSGFNTGELFF
TRBV20-1,TRBD2,many,TRBJ2-7,TGCAGTGCTGACTCCGGGACTAGCGGGAGTATCTACGAGCAGTACTTC,CSADSGTSGSIYEQYF
TRBV7-2,.,.,TRBJ1-5,TGTGCCAGCAGCATATCAGGAAGTCAGCCCCAGCATTTT,CASSISGSQPQHF
TRBV28,.,many,TRBJ2-5,TGTGCCAGCAGTTTTCGACGGTTTCAAGAGACCCAGTACTTC,CASSFRRFQETQYF
TRBV6-1,.,.,TRBJ1-6,TGTGCCAGCAGCCTAACTCCGGGCGATAATTCACCCCTCCACTTT,CASSLTPGDNSPLHF
TRBV7-9,.,few,TRBJ2-5,TGTGCCAGCAGCTTAGTAGCAGGGGTTTTGGAAGAGACCCAGTACTTC,CASSLVAGVLEETQYF